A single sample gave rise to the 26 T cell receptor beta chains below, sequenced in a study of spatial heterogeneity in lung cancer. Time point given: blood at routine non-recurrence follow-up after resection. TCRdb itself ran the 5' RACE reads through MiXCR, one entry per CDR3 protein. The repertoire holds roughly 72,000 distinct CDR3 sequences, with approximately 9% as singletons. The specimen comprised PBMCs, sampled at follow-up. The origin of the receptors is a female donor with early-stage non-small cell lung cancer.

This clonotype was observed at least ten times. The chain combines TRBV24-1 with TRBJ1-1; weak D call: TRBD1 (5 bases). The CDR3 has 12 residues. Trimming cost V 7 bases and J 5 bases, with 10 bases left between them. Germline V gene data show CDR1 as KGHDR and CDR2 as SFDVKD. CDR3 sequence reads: CATSYGGTEAFF. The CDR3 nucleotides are TGTGCCACCAGCTACGGGGGGACTGAAGCTTTCTTT.

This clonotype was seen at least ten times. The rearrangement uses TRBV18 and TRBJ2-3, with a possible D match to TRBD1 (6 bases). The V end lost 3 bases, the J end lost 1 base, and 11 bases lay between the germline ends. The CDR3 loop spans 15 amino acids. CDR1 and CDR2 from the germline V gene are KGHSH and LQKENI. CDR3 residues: CASSPMGQGTDTQYF. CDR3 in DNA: TGTGCCAGCTCACCGATGGGACAAGGCACAGATACGCAGTATTTT. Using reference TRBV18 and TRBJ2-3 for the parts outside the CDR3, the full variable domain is NAGVMQNPRHLVRRRGQEARLRCSPMKGHSHVYWYRQLPEEGLKFMVYLQKENIIDESGMPKERFSAEFPKEGPSILRIQQVVRGDSAAYFCASSPMGQGTDTQYFGPGTRLTVL.

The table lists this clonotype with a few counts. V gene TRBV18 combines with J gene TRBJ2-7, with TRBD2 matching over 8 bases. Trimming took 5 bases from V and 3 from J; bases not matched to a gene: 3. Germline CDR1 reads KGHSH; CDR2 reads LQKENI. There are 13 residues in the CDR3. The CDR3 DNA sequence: TGTGCCAGCTCAGCAACTAGCGGCTACGAGCAGTACTTC. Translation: CASSATSGYEQYF.

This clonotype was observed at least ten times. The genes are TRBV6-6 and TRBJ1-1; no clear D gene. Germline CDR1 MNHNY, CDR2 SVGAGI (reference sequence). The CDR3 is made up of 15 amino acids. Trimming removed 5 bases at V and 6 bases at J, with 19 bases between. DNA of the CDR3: TGTGCCAGCAGTCCCCTCCCCTCGCGGGAAGCTGAAGCTTTCTTT. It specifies CASSPLPSREAEAFF.

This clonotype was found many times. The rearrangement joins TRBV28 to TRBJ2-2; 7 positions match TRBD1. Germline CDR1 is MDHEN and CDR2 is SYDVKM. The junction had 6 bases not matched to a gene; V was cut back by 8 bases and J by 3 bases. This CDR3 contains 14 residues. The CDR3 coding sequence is TGTGCCAGCGAGACAGGGTTTGACACCGGGGAGCTGTTTTTT. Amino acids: CASETGFDTGELFF.

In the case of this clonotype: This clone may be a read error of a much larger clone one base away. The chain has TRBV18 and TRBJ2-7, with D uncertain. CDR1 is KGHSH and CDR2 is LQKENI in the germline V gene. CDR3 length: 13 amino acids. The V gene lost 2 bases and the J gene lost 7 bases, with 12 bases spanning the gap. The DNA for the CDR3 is TGTGCCAGCTCACCAATCGCCACGGCGGAGCAGTACTTC. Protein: CASSPIATAEQYF.

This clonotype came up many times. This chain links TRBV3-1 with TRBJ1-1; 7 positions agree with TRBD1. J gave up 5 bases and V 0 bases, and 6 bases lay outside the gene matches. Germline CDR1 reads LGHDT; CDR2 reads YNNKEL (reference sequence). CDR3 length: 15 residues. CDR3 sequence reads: CASSQEGRGNTEAFF. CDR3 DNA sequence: TGTGCCAGCAGCCAAGAGGGCAGGGGGAATACTGAAGCTTTCTTT.

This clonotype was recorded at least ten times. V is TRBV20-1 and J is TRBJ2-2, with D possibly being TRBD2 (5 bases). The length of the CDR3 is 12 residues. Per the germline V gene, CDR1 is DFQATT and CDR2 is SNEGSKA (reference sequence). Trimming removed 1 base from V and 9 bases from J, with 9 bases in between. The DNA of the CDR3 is TGCAGTGCTAGAGCGGGAATGCGGGAGCTGTTTTTT. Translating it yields CSARAGMRELFF.

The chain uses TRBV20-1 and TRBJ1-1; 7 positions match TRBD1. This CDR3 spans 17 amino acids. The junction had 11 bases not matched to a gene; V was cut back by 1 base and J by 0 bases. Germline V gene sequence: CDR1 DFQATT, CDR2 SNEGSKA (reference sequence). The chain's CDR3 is CSARGGTVFELNTEAFF. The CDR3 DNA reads TGCAGTGCTAGAGGGGGGACAGTCTTTGAATTGAACACTGAAGCTTTCTTT.

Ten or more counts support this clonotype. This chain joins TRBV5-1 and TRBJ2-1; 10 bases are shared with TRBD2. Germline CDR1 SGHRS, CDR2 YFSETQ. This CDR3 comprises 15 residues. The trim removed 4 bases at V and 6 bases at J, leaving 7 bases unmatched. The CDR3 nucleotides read TGCGCCAGCAGCATACGACTAGCGGGCATCAATGAGCAGTTCTTC. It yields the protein CASSIRLAGINEQFF.

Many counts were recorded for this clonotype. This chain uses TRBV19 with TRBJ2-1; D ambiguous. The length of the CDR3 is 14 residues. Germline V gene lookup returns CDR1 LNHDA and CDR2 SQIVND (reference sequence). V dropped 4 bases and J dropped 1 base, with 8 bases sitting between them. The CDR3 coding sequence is TGTGCCAGTAGTACAAGTCGGTCCTACAATGAGCAGTTCTTC. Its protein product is CASSTSRSYNEQFF.

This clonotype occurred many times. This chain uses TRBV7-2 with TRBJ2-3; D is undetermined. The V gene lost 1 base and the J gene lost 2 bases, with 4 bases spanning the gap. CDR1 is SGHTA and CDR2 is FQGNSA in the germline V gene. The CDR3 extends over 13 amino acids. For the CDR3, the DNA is TGTGCCAGCAGCTTAGAAGTCACAGATACGCAGTATTTT. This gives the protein CASSLEVTDTQYF.

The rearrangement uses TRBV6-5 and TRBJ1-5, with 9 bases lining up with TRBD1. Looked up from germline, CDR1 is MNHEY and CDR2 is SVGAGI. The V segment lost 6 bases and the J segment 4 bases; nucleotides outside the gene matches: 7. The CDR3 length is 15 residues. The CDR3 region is CASRQGAIINQPQHF. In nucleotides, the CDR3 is TGTGCCAGCAGACAGGGGGCGATTATAAATCAGCCCCAGCATTTT.

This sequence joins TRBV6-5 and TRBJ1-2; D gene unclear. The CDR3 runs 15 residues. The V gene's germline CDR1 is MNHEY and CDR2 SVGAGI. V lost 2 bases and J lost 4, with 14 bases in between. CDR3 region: CASSYAGSGRYGYTF. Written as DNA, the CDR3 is TGTGCCAGCAGTTACGCTGGTTCGGGCCGCTATGGCTACACCTTC.

CDR3 nucleotide sequence: TGCAGTGCCCCCCCGGCCGCTAACTATGGCTACACCTTC. Amino acids: CSAPPAANYGYTF. The chain employs TRBV20-1 and TRBJ1-2; D unresolved. Trimming took off 6 bases at V and 0 bases at J, with 11 bases between the two ends. The CDR3 is 13 amino acids. Germline loops: CDR1 DFQATT, CDR2 SNEGSKA (reference sequence).

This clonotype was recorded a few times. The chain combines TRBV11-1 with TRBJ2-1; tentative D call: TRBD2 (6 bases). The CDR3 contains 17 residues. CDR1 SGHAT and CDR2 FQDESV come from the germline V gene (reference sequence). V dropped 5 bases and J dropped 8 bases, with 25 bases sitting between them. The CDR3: CASSPNGPGSSADEQFF. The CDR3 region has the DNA TGTGCCAGCAGCCCGAACGGACCCGGGAGCAGTGCCGATGAGCAGTTCTTC. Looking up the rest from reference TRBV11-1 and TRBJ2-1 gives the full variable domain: EAEVAQSPRYKITEKSQAVAFWCDPISGHATLYWYRQILGQGPELLVQFQDESVVDDSQLPKDRFSAERLKGVDSTLKIQPAELGDSAMYLCASSPNGPGSSADEQFFGPGTRLTVL.

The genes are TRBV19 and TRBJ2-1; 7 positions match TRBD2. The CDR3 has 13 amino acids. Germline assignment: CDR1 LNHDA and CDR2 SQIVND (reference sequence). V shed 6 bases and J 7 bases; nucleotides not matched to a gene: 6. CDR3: CASRGEGFNEQFF. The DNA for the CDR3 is TGTGCCAGTAGGGGGGAGGGTTTTAATGAGCAGTTCTTC.

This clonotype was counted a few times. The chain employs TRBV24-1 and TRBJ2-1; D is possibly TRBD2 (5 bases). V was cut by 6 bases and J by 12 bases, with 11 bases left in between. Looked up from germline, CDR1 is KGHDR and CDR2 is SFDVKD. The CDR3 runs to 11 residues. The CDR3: CATSIRDSQFF. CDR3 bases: TGTGCCACCAGTATCCGGGATTCGCAGTTCTTC.

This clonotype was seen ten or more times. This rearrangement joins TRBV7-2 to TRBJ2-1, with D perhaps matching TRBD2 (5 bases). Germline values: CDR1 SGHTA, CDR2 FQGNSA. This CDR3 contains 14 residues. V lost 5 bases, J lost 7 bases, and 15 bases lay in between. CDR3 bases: TGTGCCAGCAGCCCCCCGTCGGGGTTGAATGAGCAGTTCTTC. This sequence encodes CASSPPSGLNEQFF.

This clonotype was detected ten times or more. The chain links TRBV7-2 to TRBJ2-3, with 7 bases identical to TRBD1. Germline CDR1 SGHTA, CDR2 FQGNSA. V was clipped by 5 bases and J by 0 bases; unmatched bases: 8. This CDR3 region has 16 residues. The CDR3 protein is CASSLTGHPSTDTQYF. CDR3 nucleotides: TGTGCCAGCAGCCTGACAGGGCACCCAAGCACAGATACGCAGTATTTT.

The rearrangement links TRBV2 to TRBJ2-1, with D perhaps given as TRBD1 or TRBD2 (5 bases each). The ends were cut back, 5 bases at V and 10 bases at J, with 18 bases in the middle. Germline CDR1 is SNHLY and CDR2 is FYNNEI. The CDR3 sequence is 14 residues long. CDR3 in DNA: TGTGCCAGCAGTACCCGGGACCCCAAGGAGGAGCAGTTCTTC. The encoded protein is CASSTRDPKEEQFF. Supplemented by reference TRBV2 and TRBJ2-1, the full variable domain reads EPEVTQTPSHQVTQMGQEVILRCVPISNHLYFYWYRQILGQKVEFLVSFYNNEISEKSEIFDDQFSVERPDGSNFTLKIRSTKLEDSAMYFCASSTRDPKEEQFFGPGTRLTVL.

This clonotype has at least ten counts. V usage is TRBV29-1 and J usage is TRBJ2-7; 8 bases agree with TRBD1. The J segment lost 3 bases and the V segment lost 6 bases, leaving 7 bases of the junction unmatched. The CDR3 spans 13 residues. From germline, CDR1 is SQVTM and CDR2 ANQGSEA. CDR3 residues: CSVSRDRYYEQYF. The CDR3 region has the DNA TGCAGCGTAAGCCGGGACAGGTACTACGAGCAGTACTTC.

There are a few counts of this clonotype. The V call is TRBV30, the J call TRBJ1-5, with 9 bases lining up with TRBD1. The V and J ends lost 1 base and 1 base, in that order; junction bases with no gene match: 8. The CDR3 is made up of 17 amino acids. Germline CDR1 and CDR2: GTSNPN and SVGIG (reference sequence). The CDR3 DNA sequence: TGTGCCTGGAGTGGGGGACAGGGATTCGGAAGCAATCAGCCCCAGCATTTT. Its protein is CAWSGGQGFGSNQPQHF.

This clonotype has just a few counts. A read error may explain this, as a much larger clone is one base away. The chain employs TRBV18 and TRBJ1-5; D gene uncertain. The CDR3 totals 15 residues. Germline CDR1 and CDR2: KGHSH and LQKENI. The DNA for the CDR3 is TGTGTCAGCTCGCCCCCCGTTGGGAGCAATCAGCCCCAGCATTTT. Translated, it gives CVSSPPVGSNQPQHF.

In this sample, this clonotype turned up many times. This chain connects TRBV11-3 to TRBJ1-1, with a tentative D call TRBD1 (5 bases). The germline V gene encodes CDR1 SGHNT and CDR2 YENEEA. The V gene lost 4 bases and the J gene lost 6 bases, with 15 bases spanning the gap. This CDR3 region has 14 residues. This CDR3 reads CASSSRSQGAEAFF. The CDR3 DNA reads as TGTGCCAGCAGCTCACGAAGCCAGGGTGCTGAAGCTTTCTTT.

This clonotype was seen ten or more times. The CDR3 loop is CASSPSREVREGYTF. The CDR3, as DNA: TGTGCCAGCTCACCTTCTCGGGAAGTCCGAGAGGGCTACACCTTC. V gene TRBV18 combines with J gene TRBJ1-2; D gene unclear. CDR3 size: 15 residues. V was cut by 3 bases and J by 8 bases, with 19 bases left in between. CDR1 KGHSH and CDR2 LQKENI come from the germline V gene.